These 28 T cell receptor beta chains came from one sample sequenced in a study of cytomegalovirus exposure and HLA in healthy donors. Use of 60 Vbeta and 13 Jbeta primers characterized the PCR. Method: immunoSEQ multiplex PCR; TCRdb's copy keeps in-frame clones and lacks some. This sample has 140,000 to 150,000 clones, with approximately 80% found just once. The source material was PBMCs. The source of these receptors is a man in his forties in good health and CMV-seronegative.

The chain couples TRBV18 to TRBJ2-1, with a possible D match to TRBD2 (7 bases). Germline values: CDR1 KGHSH, CDR2 LQKENI. The CDR3 covers 15 residues. Trimming removed 6 bases from V and 5 bases from J, with 17 bases in between. In DNA form, the CDR3 reads TGTGCCAGCTCGCTCGGGGGGCCACCCAACAATGAGCAGTTCTTC. Translated: CASSLGGPPNNEQFF.

V and J are TRBV19 and TRBJ2-1; TRBD2 might be the D (5 bases). Trimming shortened V by 8 bases and J by 6 bases, and 11 bases separated the two germline ends. The CDR3 has 12 residues. CDR1 and CDR2 from the germline V gene are LNHDA and SQIVND (reference sequence). The CDR3 protein is CASRLASNEQFF. The CDR3 nucleotides read TGTGCCAGTCGGCTAGCATCCAATGAGCAGTTCTTC.

The DNA of the CDR3 is TGTGCCAGCTCACCGTTGATTGGGAACAGGGGGCGAGACACTGAAGCTTTCTTT. Amino acid sequence: CASSPLIGNRGRDTEAFF. This chain connects TRBV18 to TRBJ1-1, with TRBD1 matching 9 bases. J gave up 3 bases and V 3 bases, and 14 bases lay outside the gene matches. Per the germline V gene, CDR1 is KGHSH and CDR2 is LQKENI. The CDR3 extends over 18 amino acids.

The V and J genes are TRBV28 and TRBJ1-2; D is perhaps TRBD1 (6 bases). Germline-derived CDR1 and CDR2 are MDHEN and SYDVKM. The CDR3 runs to 15 residues. The ends were cut back, 7 bases at V and 4 bases at J, with 19 bases in the middle. The CDR3 DNA is TGTGCCAGCACCATAGCCGGGGGGGGCATCTATGGCTACACCTTC. Translating gives CASTIAGGGIYGYTF.

This chain joins TRBV27 and TRBJ2-1; the D gene is possibly TRBD2 (6 bases). V lost 1 base to trimming and J lost 0 bases, with 10 bases between them. CDR3 length equals 16 residues. The germline V gene encodes CDR1 MNHEY and CDR2 SMNVEV (reference sequence). The CDR3 protein is CASSLWAGNSYNEQFF. The CDR3 DNA reads as TGTGCCAGCAGTTTATGGGCGGGGAACTCCTACAATGAGCAGTTCTTC.

This clone has a single count. The V call is TRBV19, the J call TRBJ2-7, with D maybe TRBD2 (5 bases). CDR1 and CDR2 from the germline V gene are LNHDA and SQIVND (reference sequence). Trimming left V 1 base short and J 6 bases short, with 13 bases between. The CDR3 consists of 14 residues. CDR3 protein: CASSIVVRGAEQYF. The CDR3 nucleotides read TGTGCCAGTAGTATAGTCGTCCGGGGAGCCGAGCAGTACTTC.

The CDR3 loop reads CASSRDTSYEQYF. The CDR3 region has the DNA TGTGCCAGCAGTAGGGACACATCCTACGAGCAGTACTTC. The chain is built from TRBV28 and TRBJ2-7, with D perhaps matching TRBD1 (6 bases). The CDR3 length is 13 residues. The V gene's germline CDR1 is MDHEN and CDR2 SYDVKM. Trimming stripped 5 bases from V and 1 base from J, with 9 bases between.

For this clone: Its ends do not fully match the called genes, so a read error is possible. The chain uses TRBV2 and TRBJ1-2; D gene ambiguous. The CDR3 is made up of 13 amino acids. CDR1 SNHLY and CDR2 FYNNEI come from the germline V gene. The CDR3 nucleotides read TGTGCCAGCAGTGAAGCGTTTAGAGCCCTTTGCTTCTTC. It codes for CASSEAFRALCFF.

DNA of the CDR3: TGTGCCAGCAGCTTTAAGCGATCGGTCACCGGGGAGCTGTTTTTT. This codes for CASSFKRSVTGELFF. The V call is TRBV7-2, the J call TRBJ2-2; D is uncertain. The CDR3 sequence is 15 residues long. CDR1 is SGHTA, CDR2 FQGNSA, per germline. The V gene lost 3 bases and the J gene lost 4 bases, with 12 bases spanning the gap.

The chain's CDR3 is CASSQYRVLVGELFF. CDR3 nucleotides: TGCGCCAGCAGTCAATACAGGGTACTCGTCGGGGAGCTGTTTTTT. The genes are TRBV23-1 and TRBJ2-2; D may be TRBD1 (6 bases). TRBV23-1 is placed among ORFs of uncertain function. Trimming removed 1 base from V and 7 bases from J, with 13 bases in between. The CDR3 extends over 15 amino acids.

The chain has TRBV9 and TRBJ1-3; D is unresolved. Trimming shortened V by 0 bases and J by 2 bases, and 6 bases separated the two germline ends. The CDR3 has 14 residues. The germline V gene has CDR1 SGDLS and CDR2 YYNGEE. The CDR3 coding sequence is TGTGCCAGCAGCGTAGCGGGGACTGGAAACACCATATATTTT. It yields the protein CASSVAGTGNTIYF.

The chain is built from TRBV29-1 and TRBJ2-7; possibly TRBD1 for D (5 bases). Germline V gene data show CDR1 as SQVTM and CDR2 as ANQGSEA. This CDR3 contains 14 residues. V dropped 1 base and J dropped 3 bases, with 13 bases sitting between them. CDR3 sequence reads: CSVEGGWGIYEQYF. The CDR3, as DNA: TGCAGCGTTGAAGGGGGCTGGGGCATCTACGAGCAGTACTTC.

The chain couples TRBV6-5 to TRBJ1-5; no firm D call. Germline V gives CDR1 MNHEY, CDR2 SVGAGI. The CDR3 covers 14 residues. V lost 0 bases and J lost 3, with 6 bases in between. This chain's CDR3 is CASSYSSNNQPQHF. CDR3 coding DNA: TGTGCCAGCAGTTACTCTAGTAACAATCAGCCCCAGCATTTT.

The chain has TRBV9 and TRBJ1-2, with 10 bases aligning to TRBD1. CDR3 length: 16 residues. J lost 12 bases, V lost 0 bases, and 14 bases had no gene match. Per the germline V gene, CDR1 is SGDLS and CDR2 is YYNGEE. CDR3 in amino acids: CASSVGEARDRGYHTF. The DNA for the CDR3 is TGTGCCAGCAGCGTAGGCGAGGCCCGGGACAGGGGTTACCACACCTTC.

This chain connects TRBV7-2 to TRBJ1-2; TRBD1 matches 9 bases. The CDR3 length is 14 residues. Germline V gene data show CDR1 as SGHTA and CDR2 as FQGNSA. The J segment lost 5 bases and the V segment lost 5 bases, leaving 6 bases of the junction unmatched. CDR3 region: CASSDDRGGYGYTF. Here the CDR3 DNA reads TGTGCCAGCAGCGACGACAGGGGGGGATATGGCTACACCTTC.

This chain joins TRBV5-1 and TRBJ2-1, with a weak D call TRBD1 (6 bases). CDR3 size: 15 residues. V lost 4 bases and J 0 bases, leaving 11 bases between the germline ends. From germline, CDR1 is SGHRS and CDR2 YFSETQ. CDR3 protein: CASSPDSISYNEQFF. In DNA, the CDR3 is TGCGCCAGCAGCCCGGACAGCATCTCCTACAATGAGCAGTTCTTC.

The chain carries TRBV5-1 and TRBJ2-7; 9 bases agree with TRBD1. The germline V gene encodes CDR1 SGHRS and CDR2 YFSETQ. J gave up 1 base and V 0 bases, and 2 bases lay outside the gene matches. The CDR3 covers 15 residues. CDR3 DNA: TGCGCCAGCAGCTTGGTGGGGACAGGGTCCTACGAGCAGTACTTC. This gives the protein CASSLVGTGSYEQYF. The full variable domain, in which reference TRBV5-1 and TRBJ2-7 provide the parts outside the CDR3, is KAGVTQTPRYLIKTRGQQVTLSCSPISGHRSVSWYQQTPGQGLQFLFEYFSETQRNKGNFPGRFSGRQFSNSRSEMNVSTLELGDSALYLCASSLVGTGSYEQYFGPGTRLTVT.

The chain employs TRBV2 and TRBJ2-3, with TRBD2 identical over 10 bases. Trimming at V came to 6 bases and at J to 5 bases, leaving 5 bases not matched to a gene. Germline CDR1 is SNHLY and CDR2 is FYNNEI. The CDR3 sequence is 14 residues long. Here the CDR3 DNA reads TGTGCCAGCAGCCCAAGACTAGCGGGAGATACGCAGTATTTT. It yields the protein CASSPRLAGDTQYF.

The chain is built from TRBV7-8 and TRBJ1-1; 12 positions match TRBD1. The V and J ends lost 6 bases and 8 bases, in that order; junction bases with no gene match: 7. The CDR3 has 14 residues. CDR1 is SGHVS, CDR2 FQNEAQ, per germline. CDR3 coding DNA: TGTGCCAGCAGTTCGGGACAGGGGGCGAACGAAGCTTTCTTT. It codes for CASSSGQGANEAFF.

This clone was detected once. This sequence joins TRBV28 and TRBJ1-2; 9 bases line up with TRBD1. The CDR3 spans 14 residues. The germline CDR1 and CDR2 sequences are MDHEN and SYDVKM. Trimming removed 5 bases from V and 7 bases from J; junction bases left unmatched: 8. The CDR3 region has the DNA TGTGCCAGCAGTCCCTCCTTGACAGGGGGTGGCTACACCTTC. This gives the protein CASSPSLTGGGYTF.

The rearrangement links TRBV6-1 to TRBJ2-1, with 9 nucleotides matching TRBD1. The germline gives CDR1 MNHNS, CDR2 SASEGT. CDR3 size: 17 residues. V lost 1 base, J lost 1 base, and 5 bases stayed unmatched. The CDR3 reads CASSEVEGTGSYNEQFF. The CDR3 coding sequence is TGTGCCAGCAGTGAAGTCGAGGGGACAGGGTCCTACAATGAGCAGTTCTTC.

The rearrangement uses TRBV5-5 and TRBJ2-7; 7 nucleotides line up with TRBD1. The CDR3 runs 17 residues. With V trimmed by 1 base and J by 2 bases, 12 bases remained unmatched. CDR1 SGHKS and CDR2 YYEKEE come from the germline V gene (reference sequence). As DNA, the CDR3 is TGTGCCAGCAGCTTGCAACCGACCGGGACAGTAGCCTACGAGCAGTACTTC. It encodes CASSLQPTGTVAYEQYF.

The CDR3 sequence: CTSSPLRRGSSATNEKLFF. CDR3 DNA: TGCACCAGCAGCCCCCTGAGGCGGGGGAGTAGTGCAACTAATGAAAAACTGTTTTTT. The V gene is TRBV1, the J gene TRBJ1-4. TRBV1 constitutes a pseudogene. This CDR3 has 19 amino acids.

The chain carries TRBV27 and TRBJ1-1; D remains ambiguous. The germline V gene encodes CDR1 MNHEY and CDR2 SMNVEV (reference sequence). Trimming removed 7 bases from V and 1 base from J, with 10 bases in between. The CDR3 spans 13 residues. The CDR3 reads CASTRGANTEAFF. CDR3 coding DNA: TGTGCCAGCACCCGGGGAGCGAACACTGAAGCTTTCTTT.

The rearrangement joins TRBV7-9 to TRBJ2-5; tentatively, D is TRBD1 (5 bases). CDR1 is SEHNR and CDR2 is FQNEAQ in the germline V gene (reference sequence). The CDR3 is made up of 15 amino acids. Trimming cost V 6 bases and J 4 bases, with 18 bases left between them. The CDR3 sequence is CASRSYKGKGETQYF. CDR3 coding DNA: TGTGCCAGCAGGTCCTATAAGGGGAAGGGAGAGACCCAGTACTTC. The variable domain in full, with the rest retrieved from reference TRBV7-9 and TRBJ2-5, is DTGVSQNPRHKITKRGQNVTFRCDPISEHNRLYWYRQTLGQGPEFLTYFQNEAQLEKSRLLSDRFSAERPKGSFSTLEIQRTEQGDSAMYLCASRSYKGKGETQYFGPGTRLLVL.

This chain joins TRBV19 and TRBJ1-1; TRBD1 aligns across 7 bases. The ends lost 5 bases at V and 1 base at J; junction bases unmatched: 10. The CDR3 is made up of 16 amino acids. Germline assignment: CDR1 LNHDA and CDR2 SQIVND (reference sequence). The CDR3 DNA follows: TGTGCCAGTAGTCCGAGACAGGGCACCGGGAACACTGAAGCTTTCTTT. Its protein is CASSPRQGTGNTEAFF.

This clone came up a few times. The chain is built from TRBV19 and TRBJ1-4; tentatively, D is TRBD1 (6 bases). V lost 6 bases and J 2 bases, leaving 16 bases between the germline ends. CDR1 and CDR2 (germline): LNHDA, SQIVND (reference sequence). The CDR3 has 16 amino acids. As DNA, the CDR3 is TGTGCCAGTAGGACCAACTTCAGGGGCACTAATGAAAAACTGTTTTTT. Translating it yields CASRTNFRGTNEKLFF.

This sequence joins TRBV10-3 and TRBJ1-1; D is unclear. Trimming took off 4 bases at V and 3 bases at J, with 12 bases between the two ends. CDR1 and CDR2 from the germline V gene are ENHRY and SYGVKD. CDR3 size: 14 residues. The chain's CDR3 is CAISGEPSYTEAFF. The CDR3 DNA follows: TGTGCCATCAGTGGGGAGCCCAGCTACACTGAAGCTTTCTTT.